This T cell receptor (beta chain) stems from a study of OX40 agonist ivuxolimab in advanced cancers. The wider study: Eligibility admitted prior anti-PD-1, anti-PD-L1 or anti-CTLA-4 therapy; around 42% had some.

The germline V gene has CDR1 SGHDN and CDR2 FVKESK. The CDR3 is made up of 16 amino acids. V lost 0 bases, J lost 8 bases, and 16 bases lay in between. Clones were read by immunoSEQ multiplex PCR, and TCRdb kept only the in-frame ones, dropping some. The sample carries roughly 67,000 clones, approximately 90% recorded once. The chain is built from TRBV14 and TRBJ1-4; a possible D gene is TRBD1 (5 bases). The TCR sequence derives from an adult with an advanced solid tumor such as melanoma, head and neck, liver or kidney cancer. The sequencing used CD4+ or CD8+ T cells sorted from blood, collected in a trial of the OX40 agonist ivuxolimab. As DNA, the CDR3 is TGTGCCAGCAGCCAAGAAGAGCAACGCAGGGCCGAAAAACTGTTTTTT. It yields the protein CASSQEEQRRAEKLFF.